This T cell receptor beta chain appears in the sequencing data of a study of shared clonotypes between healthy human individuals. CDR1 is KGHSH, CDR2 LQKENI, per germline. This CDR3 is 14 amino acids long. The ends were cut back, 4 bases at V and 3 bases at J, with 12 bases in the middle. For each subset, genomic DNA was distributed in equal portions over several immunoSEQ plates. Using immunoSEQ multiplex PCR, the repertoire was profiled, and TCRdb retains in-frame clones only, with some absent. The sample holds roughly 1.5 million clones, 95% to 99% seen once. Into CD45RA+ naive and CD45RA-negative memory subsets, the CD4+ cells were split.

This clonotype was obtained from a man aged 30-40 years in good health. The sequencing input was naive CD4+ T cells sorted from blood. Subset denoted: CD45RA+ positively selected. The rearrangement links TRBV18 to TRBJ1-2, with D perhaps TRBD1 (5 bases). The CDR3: CASSQVGRDYGYTF. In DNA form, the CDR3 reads TGTGCCAGCTCACAGGTGGGCAGGGACTATGGCTACACCTTC.